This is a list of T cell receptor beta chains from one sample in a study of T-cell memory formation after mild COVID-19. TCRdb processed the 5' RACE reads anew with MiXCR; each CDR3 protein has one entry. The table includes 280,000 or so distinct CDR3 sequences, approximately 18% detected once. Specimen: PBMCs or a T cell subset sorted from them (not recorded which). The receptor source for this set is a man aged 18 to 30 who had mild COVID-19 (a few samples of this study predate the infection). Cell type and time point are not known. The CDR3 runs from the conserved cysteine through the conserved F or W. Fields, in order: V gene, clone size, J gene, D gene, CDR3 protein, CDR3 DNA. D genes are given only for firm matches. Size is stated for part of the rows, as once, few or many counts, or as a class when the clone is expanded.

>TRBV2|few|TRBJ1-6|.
CASSEQYSPLHF
TGTGCCAGCAGTGAACAGTATTCACCCCTCCACTTT
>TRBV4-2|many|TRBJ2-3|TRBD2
CASSPRTSKGDTQYF
TGTGCCAGCAGCCCCCGGACTAGCAAAGGGGATACGCAGTATTTT
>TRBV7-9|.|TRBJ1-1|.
CASSAATEAFF
TGTGCCAGCAGCGCCGCCACTGAAGCTTTCTTT
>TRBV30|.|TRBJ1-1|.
CARKGLMNTEAFF
TGTGCCCGGAAGGGCCTCATGAACACTGAAGCTTTCTTT
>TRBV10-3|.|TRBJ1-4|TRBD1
CASAGQGVPNEKLFF
TGTGCCTCGGCGGGACAGGGGGTCCCTAATGAAAAACTGTTTTTT
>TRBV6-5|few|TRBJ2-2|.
CASSKLAGELFF
TGTGCCAGCAGTAAACTAGCCGGGGAGCTGTTTTTT
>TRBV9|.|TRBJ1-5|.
CASSLSQDQPQHF
TGTGCCAGCAGCCTCTCTCAGGATCAGCCCCAGCATTTT
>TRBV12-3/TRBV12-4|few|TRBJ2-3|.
CASSFPSAVADTQYF
TGTGCCAGCAGTTTCCCTAGCGCGGTCGCAGATACGCAGTATTTT
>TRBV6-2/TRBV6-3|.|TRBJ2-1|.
CASSALARAYNEQFF
TGTGCCAGCAGTGCCCTAGCGCGCGCCTACAATGAGCAGTTCTTC
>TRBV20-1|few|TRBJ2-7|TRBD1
CSARGPRQGNYEQYF
TGCAGTGCTAGAGGACCCAGACAGGGGAACTACGAGCAGTACTTC
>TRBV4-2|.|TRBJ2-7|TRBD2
CASSQAGTRSHEQYF
TGTGCCAGCAGCCAAGCGGGGACTAGGTCCCACGAGCAGTACTTC
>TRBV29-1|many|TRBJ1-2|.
CSVYLNYGYTF
TGCAGCGTTTATCTGAACTATGGCTACACCTTC
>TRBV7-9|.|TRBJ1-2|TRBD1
CASSFTDRPYTF
TGTGCCAGCAGCTTCACGGACAGGCCCTACACCTTC
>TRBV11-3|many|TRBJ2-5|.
CASSLDLAKQETQYF
TGTGCCAGCAGCTTAGATCTCGCTAAGCAAGAGACCCAGTACTTC
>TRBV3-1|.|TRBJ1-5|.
CASSQVVGLDQPQHF
TGTGCCAGCAGCCAAGTTGTGGGGTTGGATCAGCCCCAGCATTTT
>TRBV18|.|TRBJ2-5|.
CASSPPSSQETQYF
TGTGCCAGCTCACCACCGAGTAGTCAAGAGACCCAGTACTTC
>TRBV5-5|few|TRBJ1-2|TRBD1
CASGQGAGGYTF
TGTGCCAGCGGACAGGGGGCTGGCGGCTACACCTTC
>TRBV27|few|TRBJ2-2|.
CASSRNRMGELFF
TGTGCCAGCAGCCGAAACAGGATGGGGGAGCTGTTTTTT
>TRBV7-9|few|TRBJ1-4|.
CASATGEKLFF
TGTGCCAGCGCCACTGGCGAAAAACTGTTTTTT
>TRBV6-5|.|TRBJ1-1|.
CASRKRTEAFF
TGTGCCAGCAGGAAAAGAACTGAAGCTTTCTTT
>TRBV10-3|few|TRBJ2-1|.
CATLGPGGNEQFF
TGTGCCACCCTGGGCCCGGGCGGGAATGAGCAGTTCTTC
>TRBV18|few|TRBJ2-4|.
CASSPPSGGKNIQYF
TGTGCCAGCTCACCACCCTCTGGGGGTAAAAACATTCAGTACTTC
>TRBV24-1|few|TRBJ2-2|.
CATSGSRGGPNTGELFF
TGTGCCACCAGTGGCTCGAGAGGGGGGCCGAACACCGGGGAGCTGTTTTTT
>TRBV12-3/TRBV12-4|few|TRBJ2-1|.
CASTQGRRAFF
TGTGCCAGCACCCAAGGGAGGCGGGCGTTCTTC
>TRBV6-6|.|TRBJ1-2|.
CASSWSSRNHNYGYTF
TGTGCCAGCAGTTGGTCCTCCAGGAACCATAACTATGGCTACACCTTC